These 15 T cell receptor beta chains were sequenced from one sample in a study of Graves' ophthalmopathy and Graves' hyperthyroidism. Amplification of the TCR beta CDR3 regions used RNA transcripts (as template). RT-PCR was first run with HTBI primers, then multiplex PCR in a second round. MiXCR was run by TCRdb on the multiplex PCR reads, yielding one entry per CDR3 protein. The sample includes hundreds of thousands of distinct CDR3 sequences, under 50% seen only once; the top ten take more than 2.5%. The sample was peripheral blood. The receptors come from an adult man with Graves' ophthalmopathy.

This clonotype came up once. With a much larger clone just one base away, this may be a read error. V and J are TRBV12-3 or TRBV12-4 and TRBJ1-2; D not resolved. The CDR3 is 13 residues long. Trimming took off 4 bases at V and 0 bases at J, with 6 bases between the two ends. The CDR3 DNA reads TGTGCCAGCAGTTACGCGGCTAACTATGGCTACACCTTC. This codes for CASSYAANYGYTF.

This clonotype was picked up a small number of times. CDR3 sequence: CASGLVLGASYEQYF. CDR3 sequence (DNA): TGTGCTAGTGGTTTGGTACTTGGGGCCTCCTACGAGCAGTACTTC. The chain couples TRBV12-5 to TRBJ2-7, with D possibly being TRBD1 (5 bases). Looked up from germline, CDR1 is LGHNT and CDR2 is FRNRAP. The CDR3 totals 15 residues. V was clipped by 0 bases and J by 0 bases, with 9 bases between them.

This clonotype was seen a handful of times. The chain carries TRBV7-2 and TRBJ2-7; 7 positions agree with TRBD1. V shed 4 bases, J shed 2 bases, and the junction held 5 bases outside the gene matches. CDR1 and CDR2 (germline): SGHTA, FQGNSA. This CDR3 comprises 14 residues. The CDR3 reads CASSSKGGPYEQYF. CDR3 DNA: TGTGCCAGCAGCTCTAAAGGGGGCCCCTACGAGCAGTACTTC.

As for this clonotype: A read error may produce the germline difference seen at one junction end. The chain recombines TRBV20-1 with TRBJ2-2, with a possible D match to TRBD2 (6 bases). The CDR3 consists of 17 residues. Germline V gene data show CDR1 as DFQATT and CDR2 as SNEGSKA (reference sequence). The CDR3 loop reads CSARDRWGWRGTGELLF. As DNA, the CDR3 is TGCAGTGCTAGAGACCGCTGGGGCTGGCGGGGAACCGGGGAGCTGCTTTTT.

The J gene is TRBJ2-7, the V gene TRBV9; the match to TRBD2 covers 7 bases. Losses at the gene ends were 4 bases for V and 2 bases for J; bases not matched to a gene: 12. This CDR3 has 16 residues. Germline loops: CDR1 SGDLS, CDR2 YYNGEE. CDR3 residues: CASSQLAGTNPYEQYF. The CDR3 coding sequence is TGTGCCAGCAGCCAACTAGCCGGGACTAATCCCTACGAGCAGTACTTC. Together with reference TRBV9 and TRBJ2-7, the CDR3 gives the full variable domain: DSGVTQTPKHLITATGQRVTLRCSPRSGDLSVYWYQQSLDQGLQFLIQYYNGEERAKGNILERFSAQQFPDLHSELNLSSLELGDSALYFCASSQLAGTNPYEQYFGPGTRLTVT.

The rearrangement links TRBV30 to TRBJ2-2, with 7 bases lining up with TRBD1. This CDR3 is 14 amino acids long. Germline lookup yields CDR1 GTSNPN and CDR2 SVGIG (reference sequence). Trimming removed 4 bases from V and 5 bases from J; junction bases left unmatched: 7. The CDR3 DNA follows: TGTGCCTGGACCGCCGGGACAGCGACCGGGGAGCTGTTTTTT. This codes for CAWTAGTATGELFF.

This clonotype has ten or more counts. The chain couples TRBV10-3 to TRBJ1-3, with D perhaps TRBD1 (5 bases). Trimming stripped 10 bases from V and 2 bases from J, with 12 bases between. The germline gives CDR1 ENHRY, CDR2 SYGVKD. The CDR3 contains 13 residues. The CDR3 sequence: CATHRQPGNTIYF. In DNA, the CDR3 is TGTGCCACCCATCGACAGCCTGGAAACACCATATATTTT.

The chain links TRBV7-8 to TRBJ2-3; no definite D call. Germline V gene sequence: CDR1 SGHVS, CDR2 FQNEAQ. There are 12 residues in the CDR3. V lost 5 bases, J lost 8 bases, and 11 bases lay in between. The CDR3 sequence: CASSPVDGTQYF. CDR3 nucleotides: TGTGCCAGCAGCCCCGTCGACGGTACGCAGTATTTT.

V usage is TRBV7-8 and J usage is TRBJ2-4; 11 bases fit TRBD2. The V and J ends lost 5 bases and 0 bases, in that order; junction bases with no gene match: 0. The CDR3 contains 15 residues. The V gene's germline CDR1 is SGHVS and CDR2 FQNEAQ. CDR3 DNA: TGTGCCAGCAGCGGACTAGCGGGAGCCAAAAACATTCAGTACTTC. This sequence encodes CASSGLAGAKNIQYF.

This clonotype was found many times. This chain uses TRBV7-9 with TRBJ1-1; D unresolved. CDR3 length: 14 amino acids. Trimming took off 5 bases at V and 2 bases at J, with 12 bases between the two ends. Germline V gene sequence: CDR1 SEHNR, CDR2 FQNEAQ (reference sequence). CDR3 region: CASSPREGNTEAFF. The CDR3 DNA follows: TGTGCCAGCAGCCCCCGGGAGGGTAACACTGAAGCTTTCTTT. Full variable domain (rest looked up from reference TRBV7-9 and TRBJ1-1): DTGVSQNPRHKITKRGQNVTFRCDPISEHNRLYWYRQTLGQGPEFLTYFQNEAQLEKSRLLSDRFSAERPKGSFSTLEIQRTEQGDSAMYLCASSPREGNTEAFFGQGTRLTVV.

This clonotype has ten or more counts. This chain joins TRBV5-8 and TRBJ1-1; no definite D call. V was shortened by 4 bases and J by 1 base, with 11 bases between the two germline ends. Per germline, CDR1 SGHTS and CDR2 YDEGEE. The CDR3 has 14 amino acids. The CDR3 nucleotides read TGTGCCAGCAGCACCCGTCGCGAGAACACTGAAGCTTTCTTT. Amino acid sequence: CASSTRRENTEAFF.

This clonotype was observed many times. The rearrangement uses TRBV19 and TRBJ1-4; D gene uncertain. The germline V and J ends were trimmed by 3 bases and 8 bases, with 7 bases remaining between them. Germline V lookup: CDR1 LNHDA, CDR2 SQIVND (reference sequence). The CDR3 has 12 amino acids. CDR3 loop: CASSISGEKLFF. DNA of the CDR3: TGTGCCAGTAGTATTTCGGGGGAAAAACTGTTTTTT.

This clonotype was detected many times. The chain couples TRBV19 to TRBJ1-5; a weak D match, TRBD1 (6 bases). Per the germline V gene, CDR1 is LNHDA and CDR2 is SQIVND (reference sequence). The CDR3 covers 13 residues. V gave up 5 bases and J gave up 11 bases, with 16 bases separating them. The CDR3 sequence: CASSLQGLVAQHF. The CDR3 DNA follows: TGTGCCAGTAGTCTCCAGGGGTTGGTTGCCCAGCATTTT.

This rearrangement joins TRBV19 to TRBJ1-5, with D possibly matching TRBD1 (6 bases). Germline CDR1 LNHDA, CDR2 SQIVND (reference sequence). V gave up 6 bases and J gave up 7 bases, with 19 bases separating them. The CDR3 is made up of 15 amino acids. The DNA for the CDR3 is TGTGCCAGTAGCAGGGGAGGGGGGACTCGGCAGCCCCAGCATTTT. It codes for CASSRGGGTRQPQHF. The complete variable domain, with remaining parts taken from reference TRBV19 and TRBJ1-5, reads DGGITQSPKYLFRKEGQNVTLSCEQNLNHDAMYWYRQDPGQGLRLIYYSQIVNDFQKGDIAEGYSVSREKKESFPLTVTSAQKNPTAFYLCASSRGGGTRQPQHFGDGTRLSIL.

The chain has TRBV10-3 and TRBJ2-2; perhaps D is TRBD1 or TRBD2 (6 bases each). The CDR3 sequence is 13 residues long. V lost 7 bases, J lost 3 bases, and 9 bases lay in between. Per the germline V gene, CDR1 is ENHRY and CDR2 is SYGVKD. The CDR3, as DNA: TGTGCCATCACAAGGGGGGACACCGGGGAGCTGTTTTTT. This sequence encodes CAITRGDTGELFF.